This TCR beta chain was documented in a study of blood T cell repertoires in COVID-19. Assay: immunoSEQ multiplex PCR; the TCRdb copy retains only in-frame clones and omits some. Found here are roughly 250,000 clones, about 80% of them singletons; the top ten hold 4% to 6%. V was clipped by 2 bases and J by 8 bases; unmatched bases: 8. The V gene's germline CDR1 is KGHDR and CDR2 SFDVKD. This CDR3 is 15 amino acids long. The receptor comes from a woman of 80 years or more with active or convalescent COVID-19. The sequenced material came from peripheral blood. The chain joins TRBV24-1 to TRBJ2-1, with TRBD1 matching 7 bases. The CDR3 DNA sequence: TGTGCCACCAGTGATTCCGGGACCACAGGGGATGAGCAGTTCTTC. This gives the protein CATSDSGTTGDEQFF.